These T cell receptor beta chains were read from a single sample in a study of blood T cell repertoires in COVID-19. Clones were sequenced by immunoSEQ multiplex PCR, and TCRdb holds only the in-frame ones, with some missing. The table shows about 190,000 clones, with less than 80% occurring only once. Sequencing was done on a sample of peripheral blood. These receptors all come from a man aged 50 to 60 who had recovered from COVID-19. Each CDR3 is given with its conserved first and last residue. A D gene is named only where the DNA matches it firmly. Size values are once, few and many counts, or a class for expanded clones, and some rows have none.

D	V	size	J	DNA	CDR3
NA	TRBV28	many	TRBJ1-3	TGTGCCAGCAGTCGGGGGGGGCCTGGAAACACCATATATTTT	CASSRGGPGNTIYF
TRBD2	TRBV29-1	once	TRBJ2-3	TGCAGCTCCGTTCCGGGGGGGAGCACAGATACGCAGTATTTT	CSSVPGGSTDTQYF
TRBD1	TRBV6-2/TRBV6-3	NA	TRBJ1-2	TGTGCCAGCAGTCGGGGACAGCTTAACTATGGCTACACCTTC	CASSRGQLNYGYTF
TRBD1	TRBV27	NA	TRBJ1-2	TGTGCCAGCAGTTTATCGGCAGGGGGTTATTATGGCTACACCTTC	CASSLSAGGYYGYTF
TRBD2	TRBV9	NA	TRBJ2-2	TGTGCCAGCAGCCGAGTCAGCGGGAGACCCCCCGGGGAGCTGTTTTTT	CASSRVSGRPPGELFF
NA	TRBV28	NA	TRBJ2-1	TGTGCCACTAGGAGGGAGCACAATGAGCAGTTCTTC	CATRREHNEQFF
TRBD2	TRBV10-3	NA	TRBJ2-1	TGTGCCATAAGACTAGCGGGTAACAATGAGCAGTTCTTC	CAIRLAGNNEQFF
TRBD2	TRBV5-4	once	TRBJ2-2	TGTGCCAGCAGCGGAACCCTAGCGGGTACTGACACCGGGGAGCTGTTTTTT	CASSGTLAGTDTGELFF
NA	TRBV6-5	NA	TRBJ1-5	TGTGCCAGCAGGGGGACTGGGCATCAGCCCCAGCATTTT	CASRGTGHQPQHF
TRBD1	TRBV3-1/TRBV3-2	NA	TRBJ1-1	TGTGCCAGCAGAGCAGACAGGGAGAACACTGAAGCTTTCTTT	CASRADRENTEAFF
TRBD1	TRBV6-5	NA	TRBJ1-2	TGTGCCAGCACCCGATCCTGGACAGGGGATGGCTACACCTTC	CASTRSWTGDGYTF
NA	TRBV19	NA	TRBJ2-6	TGTGCCAGTACCGAAGTCCTGTTCAGGCGAAACTCTGGGGCCAACGTCCTGACTTTC	CASTEVLFRRNSGANVLTF